This record concerns one TCR beta chain sequence. This entry comes from a study of blood T cell repertoires in COVID-19. Study-level information: Specimens from acute and convalescent COVID-19 originated in the United States, Italy and Spain. In each case, the material was cDNA or gDNA derived from T cells, B-cell-depleted T cells, or PBMCs.

With 5 bases clipped from V and 5 bases from J, the junction kept 9 bases outside the gene matches. The CDR3 length is 15 residues. Germline V gives CDR1 LNHDA, CDR2 SQIVND (reference sequence). In the authors' methods: The authors estimated nucleated cell counts from reference gene primer amplification. Method: immunoSEQ multiplex PCR; TCRdb's copy keeps in-frame clones and lacks some. V, J and clone size reflect that table, while D and trimming were determined from the DNA. The profile shows over 100,000 clones, about 91% of them singletons. The clonotype originates from a man aged 45-65 years with acute or convalescent COVID-19. This chain uses TRBV19 with TRBJ2-1; 7 positions agree with TRBD1. The source material was peripheral blood. The CDR3 sequence is CASSGWGQKDNEQFF. The CDR3 bases are TGTGCCAGTAGTGGGTGGGGACAGAAAGACAATGAGCAGTTCTTC.